This TCR beta chain was observed in a study of cytomegalovirus exposure and HLA in healthy donors. Use of 60 Vbeta and 13 Jbeta primers characterized the PCR. Assay: immunoSEQ multiplex PCR; the TCRdb copy retains only in-frame clones and omits some. The data show 150,000 to 200,000 clones, around 85% seen once. The V and J ends lost 0 bases and 3 bases, in that order; junction bases with no gene match: 6. Germline-derived CDR1 and CDR2 are SGHRS and YFSETQ. The CDR3 totals 16 residues. The rearrangement links TRBV5-1 to TRBJ2-7; 10 nucleotides line up with TRBD1. Sample: PBMCs. The receptor's source is a man in his late teens or twenties in good health and CMV-seropositive. CDR3 residues: CASSLAGTGEDYEQYF. CDR3 nucleotides: TGCGCCAGCAGCTTGGCCGGGACAGGGGAAGACTACGAGCAGTACTTC.